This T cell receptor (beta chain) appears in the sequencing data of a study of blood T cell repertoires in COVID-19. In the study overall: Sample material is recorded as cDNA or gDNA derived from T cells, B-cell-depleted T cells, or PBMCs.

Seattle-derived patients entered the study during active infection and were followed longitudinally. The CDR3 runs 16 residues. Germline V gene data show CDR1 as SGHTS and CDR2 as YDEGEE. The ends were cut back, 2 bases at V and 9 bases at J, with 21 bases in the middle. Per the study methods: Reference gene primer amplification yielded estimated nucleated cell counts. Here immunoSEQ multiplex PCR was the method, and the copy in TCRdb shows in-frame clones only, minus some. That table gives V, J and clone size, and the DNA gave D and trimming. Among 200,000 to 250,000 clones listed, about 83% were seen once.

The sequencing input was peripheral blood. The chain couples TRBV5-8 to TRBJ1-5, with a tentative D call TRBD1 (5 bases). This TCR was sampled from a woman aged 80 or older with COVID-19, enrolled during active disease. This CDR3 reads CASSFRGVGSQGPQHF. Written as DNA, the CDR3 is TGTGCCAGCAGCTTTAGAGGTGTGGGGTCCCAGGGGCCCCAGCATTTT.